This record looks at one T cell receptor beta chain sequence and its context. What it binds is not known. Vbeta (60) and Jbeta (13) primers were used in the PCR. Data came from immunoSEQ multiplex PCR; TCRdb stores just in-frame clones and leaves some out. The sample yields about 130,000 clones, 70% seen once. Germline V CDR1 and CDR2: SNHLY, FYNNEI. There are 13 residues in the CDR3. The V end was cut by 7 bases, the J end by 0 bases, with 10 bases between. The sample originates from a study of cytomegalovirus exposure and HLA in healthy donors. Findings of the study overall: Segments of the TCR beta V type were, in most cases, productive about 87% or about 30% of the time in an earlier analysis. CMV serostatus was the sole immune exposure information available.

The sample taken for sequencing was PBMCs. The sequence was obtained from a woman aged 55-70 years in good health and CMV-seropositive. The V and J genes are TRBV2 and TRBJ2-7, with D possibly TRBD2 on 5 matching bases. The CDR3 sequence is CASNRGSSYEQYF. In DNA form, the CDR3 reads TGTGCCAGCAATCGGGGAAGCTCCTACGAGCAGTACTTC. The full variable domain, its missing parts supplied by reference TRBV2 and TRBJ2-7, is EPEVTQTPSHQVTQMGQEVILRCVPISNHLYFYWYRQILGQKVEFLVSFYNNEISEKSEIFDDQFSVERPDGSNFTLKIRSTKLEDSAMYFCASNRGSSYEQYFGPGTRLTVT.